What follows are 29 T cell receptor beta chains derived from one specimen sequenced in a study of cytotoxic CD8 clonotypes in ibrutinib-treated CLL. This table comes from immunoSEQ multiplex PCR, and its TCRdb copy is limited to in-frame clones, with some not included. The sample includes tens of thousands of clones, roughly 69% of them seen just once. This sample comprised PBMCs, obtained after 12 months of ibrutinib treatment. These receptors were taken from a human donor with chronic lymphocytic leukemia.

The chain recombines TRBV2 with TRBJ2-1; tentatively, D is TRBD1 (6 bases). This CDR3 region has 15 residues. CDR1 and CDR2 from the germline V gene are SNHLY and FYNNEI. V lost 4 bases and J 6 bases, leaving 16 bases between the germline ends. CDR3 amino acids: CASSVAGASSNEQFF. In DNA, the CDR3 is TGTGCCAGCAGTGTCGCAGGGGCCAGTAGCAATGAGCAGTTCTTC.

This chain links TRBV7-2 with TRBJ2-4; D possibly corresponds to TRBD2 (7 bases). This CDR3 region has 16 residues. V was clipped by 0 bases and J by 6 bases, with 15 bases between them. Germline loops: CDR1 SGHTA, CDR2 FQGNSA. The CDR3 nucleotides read TGTGCCAGCAGCTTAGCGGGGAGGGGGACGGGAAACATTCAGTACTTC. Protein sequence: CASSLAGRGTGNIQYF.

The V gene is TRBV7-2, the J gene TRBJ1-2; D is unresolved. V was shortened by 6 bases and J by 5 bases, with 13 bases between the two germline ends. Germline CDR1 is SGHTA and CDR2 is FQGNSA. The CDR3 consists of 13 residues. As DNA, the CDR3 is TGTGCCAGCAGTCCAAACTCGGGATATGGCTACACCTTC. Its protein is CASSPNSGYGYTF.

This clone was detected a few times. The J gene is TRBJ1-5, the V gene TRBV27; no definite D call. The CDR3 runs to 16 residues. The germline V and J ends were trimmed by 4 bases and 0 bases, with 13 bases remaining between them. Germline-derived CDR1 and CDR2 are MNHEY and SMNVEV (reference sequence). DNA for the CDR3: TGTGCCAGCAGTTCTGTGGGCCCCCGTAGCAATCAGCCCCAGCATTTT. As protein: CASSSVGPRSNQPQHF.

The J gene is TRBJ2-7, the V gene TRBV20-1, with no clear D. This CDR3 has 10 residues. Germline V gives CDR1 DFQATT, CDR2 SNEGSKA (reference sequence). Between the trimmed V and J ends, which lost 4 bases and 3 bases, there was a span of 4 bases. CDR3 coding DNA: TGCAGTGCTATGCTCTACGAGCAGTACTTC. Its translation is CSAMLYEQYF.

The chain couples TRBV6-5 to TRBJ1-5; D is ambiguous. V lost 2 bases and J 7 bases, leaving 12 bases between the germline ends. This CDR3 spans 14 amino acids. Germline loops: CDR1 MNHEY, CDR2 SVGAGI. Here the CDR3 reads CASSYREATQPQHF. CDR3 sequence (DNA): TGTGCCAGCAGTTACCGGGAGGCCACCCAGCCCCAGCATTTT.

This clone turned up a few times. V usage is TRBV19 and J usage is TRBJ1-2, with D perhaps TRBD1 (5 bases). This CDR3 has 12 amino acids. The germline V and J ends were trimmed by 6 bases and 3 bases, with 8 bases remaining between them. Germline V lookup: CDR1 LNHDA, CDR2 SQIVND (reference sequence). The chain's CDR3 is CASREGYYGYTF. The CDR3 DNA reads TGTGCCAGTAGAGAGGGGTACTATGGCTACACCTTC. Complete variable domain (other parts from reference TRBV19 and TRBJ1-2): DGGITQSPKYLFRKEGQNVTLSCEQNLNHDAMYWYRQDPGQGLRLIYYSQIVNDFQKGDIAEGYSVSREKKESFPLTVTSAQKNPTAFYLCASREGYYGYTFGSGTRLTVV.

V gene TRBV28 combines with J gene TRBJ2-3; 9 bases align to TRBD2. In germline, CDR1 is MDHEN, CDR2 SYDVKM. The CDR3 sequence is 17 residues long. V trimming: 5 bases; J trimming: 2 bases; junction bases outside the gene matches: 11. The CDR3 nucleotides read TGTGCCAGCAGTGCCTTGATCCCTAGCGGGAACACAGATACGCAGTATTTT. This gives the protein CASSALIPSGNTDTQYF.

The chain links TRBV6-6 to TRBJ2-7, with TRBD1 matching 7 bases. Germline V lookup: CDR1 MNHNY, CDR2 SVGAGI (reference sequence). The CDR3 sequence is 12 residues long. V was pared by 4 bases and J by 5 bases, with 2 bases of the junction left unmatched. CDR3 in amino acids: CASSLGQHEQYF. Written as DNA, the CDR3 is TGTGCCAGCAGTTTGGGACAGCACGAGCAGTACTTC.

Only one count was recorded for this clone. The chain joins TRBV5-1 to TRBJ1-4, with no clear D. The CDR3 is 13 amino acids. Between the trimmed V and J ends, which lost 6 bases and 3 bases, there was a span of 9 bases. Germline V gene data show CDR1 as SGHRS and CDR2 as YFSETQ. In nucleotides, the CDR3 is TGCGCCAGCAAGGTGGGCCCTAATGAAAAACTGTTTTTT. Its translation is CASKVGPNEKLFF.

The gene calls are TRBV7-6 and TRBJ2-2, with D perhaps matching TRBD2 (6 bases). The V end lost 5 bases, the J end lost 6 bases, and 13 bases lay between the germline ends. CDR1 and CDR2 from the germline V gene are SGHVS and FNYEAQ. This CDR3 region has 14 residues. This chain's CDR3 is CASSPRLEAGELFF. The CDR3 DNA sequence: TGTGCCAGCAGCCCGAGACTAGAGGCCGGGGAGCTGTTTTTT.

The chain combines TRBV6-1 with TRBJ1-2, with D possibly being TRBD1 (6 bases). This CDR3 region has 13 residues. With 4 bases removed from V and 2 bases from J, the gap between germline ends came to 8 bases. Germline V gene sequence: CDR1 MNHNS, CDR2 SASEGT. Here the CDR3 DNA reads TGTGCCAGCAGTGGCAGGGGAAACTATGGCTACACCTTC. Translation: CASSGRGNYGYTF.

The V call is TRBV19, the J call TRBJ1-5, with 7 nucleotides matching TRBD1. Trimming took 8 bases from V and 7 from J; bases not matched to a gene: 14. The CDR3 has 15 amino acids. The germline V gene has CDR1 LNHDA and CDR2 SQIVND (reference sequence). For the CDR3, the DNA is TGTGCCAGTGCTACGGGACAGTCCCCGGGGCAGCCCCAGCATTTT. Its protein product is CASATGQSPGQPQHF.

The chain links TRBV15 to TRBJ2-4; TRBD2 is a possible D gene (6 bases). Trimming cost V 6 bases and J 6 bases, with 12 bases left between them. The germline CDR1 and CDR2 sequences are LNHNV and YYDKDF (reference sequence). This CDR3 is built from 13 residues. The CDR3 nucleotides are TGTGCCACCAGTGAGGGACTGACAAACATTCAGTACTTC. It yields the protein CATSEGLTNIQYF.

Here the CDR3 reads CASSRQGRTNTEAFF. CDR3 DNA sequence: TGTGCCAGCAGTCGACAGGGCCGGACCAACACTGAAGCTTTCTTT. The chain recombines TRBV6-5 with TRBJ1-1; 7 bases align to TRBD1. With V trimmed by 5 bases and J by 2 bases, 8 bases remained unmatched. Germline V lookup: CDR1 MNHEY, CDR2 SVGAGI. The CDR3 consists of 15 residues.

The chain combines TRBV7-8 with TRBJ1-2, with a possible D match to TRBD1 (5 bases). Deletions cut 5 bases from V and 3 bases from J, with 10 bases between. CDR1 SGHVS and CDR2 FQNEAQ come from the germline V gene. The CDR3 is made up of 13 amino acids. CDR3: CASSLGGDYGYTF. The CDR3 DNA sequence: TGTGCCAGCAGCCTGGGGGGGGACTATGGCTACACCTTC.

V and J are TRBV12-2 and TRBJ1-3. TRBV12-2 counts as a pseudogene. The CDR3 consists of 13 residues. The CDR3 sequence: CASRFRVWNTIYF. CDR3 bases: TGTGCAAGTCGCTTCAGAGTATGGAACACCATATATTTT.

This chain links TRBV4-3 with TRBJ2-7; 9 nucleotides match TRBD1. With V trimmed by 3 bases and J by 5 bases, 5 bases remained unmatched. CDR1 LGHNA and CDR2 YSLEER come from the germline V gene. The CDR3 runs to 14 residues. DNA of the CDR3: TGCGCCAGCAGCCACCTCGGACAGGGGAACGAGCAGTACTTC. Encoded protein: CASSHLGQGNEQYF.

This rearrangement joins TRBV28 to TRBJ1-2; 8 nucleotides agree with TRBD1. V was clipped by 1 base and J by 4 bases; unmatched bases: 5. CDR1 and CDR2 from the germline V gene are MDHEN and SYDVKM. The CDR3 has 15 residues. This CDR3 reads CASSLFQGAGYGYTF. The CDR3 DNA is TGTGCCAGCAGTTTATTCCAGGGGGCTGGCTATGGCTACACCTTC.

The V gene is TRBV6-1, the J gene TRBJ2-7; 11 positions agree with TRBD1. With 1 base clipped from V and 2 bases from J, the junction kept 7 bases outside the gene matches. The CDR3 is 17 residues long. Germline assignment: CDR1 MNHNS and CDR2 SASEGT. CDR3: CASSEVYPGQGAYEQYF. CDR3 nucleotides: TGTGCCAGCAGTGAAGTATATCCGGGACAGGGGGCCTACGAGCAGTACTTC.

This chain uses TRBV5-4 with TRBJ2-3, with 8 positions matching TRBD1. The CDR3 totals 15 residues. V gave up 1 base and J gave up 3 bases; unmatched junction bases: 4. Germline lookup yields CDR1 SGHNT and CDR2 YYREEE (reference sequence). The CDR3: CASSLRRQGTDTQYF. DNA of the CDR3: TGTGCCAGCAGCTTGCGGAGACAGGGGACAGATACGCAGTATTTT.

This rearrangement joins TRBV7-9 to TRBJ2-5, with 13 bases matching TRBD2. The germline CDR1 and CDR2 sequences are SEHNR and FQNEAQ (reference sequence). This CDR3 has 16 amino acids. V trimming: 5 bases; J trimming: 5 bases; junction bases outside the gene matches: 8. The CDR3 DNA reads TGTGCCAGCAGCACCCGACTAGCGGGAGGAGCGGAGACCCAGTACTTC. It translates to CASSTRLAGGAETQYF.

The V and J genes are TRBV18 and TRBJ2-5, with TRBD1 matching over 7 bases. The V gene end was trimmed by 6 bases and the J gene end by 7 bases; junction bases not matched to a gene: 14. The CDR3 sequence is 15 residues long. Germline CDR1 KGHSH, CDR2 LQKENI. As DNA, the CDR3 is TGTGCCAGCTCGCCGGGGCATCAGGGGGAAATGACCCAGTACTTC. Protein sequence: CASSPGHQGEMTQYF.

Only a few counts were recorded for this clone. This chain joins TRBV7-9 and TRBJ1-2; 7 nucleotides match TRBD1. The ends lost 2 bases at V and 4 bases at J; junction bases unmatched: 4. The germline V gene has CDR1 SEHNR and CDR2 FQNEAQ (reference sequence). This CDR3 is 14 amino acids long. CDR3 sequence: CASSLQGGSYGYTF. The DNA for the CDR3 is TGTGCCAGCAGCTTACAGGGGGGAAGCTATGGCTACACCTTC. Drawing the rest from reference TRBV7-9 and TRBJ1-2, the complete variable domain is DTGVSQNPRHKITKRGQNVTFRCDPISEHNRLYWYRQTLGQGPEFLTYFQNEAQLEKSRLLSDRFSAERPKGSFSTLEIQRTEQGDSAMYLCASSLQGGSYGYTFGSGTRLTVV.

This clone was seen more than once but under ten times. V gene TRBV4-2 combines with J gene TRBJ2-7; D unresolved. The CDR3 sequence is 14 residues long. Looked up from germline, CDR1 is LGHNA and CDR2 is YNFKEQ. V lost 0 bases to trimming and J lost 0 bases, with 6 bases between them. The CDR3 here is CASSQETASYEQYF. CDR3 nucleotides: TGTGCCAGCAGCCAAGAAACGGCCTCCTACGAGCAGTACTTC.

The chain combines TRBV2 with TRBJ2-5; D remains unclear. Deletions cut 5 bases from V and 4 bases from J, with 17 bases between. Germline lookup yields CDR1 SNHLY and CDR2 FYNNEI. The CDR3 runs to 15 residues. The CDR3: CASSSHLASGETQYF. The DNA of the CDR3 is TGTGCCAGCAGTTCCCATCTGGCGTCGGGAGAGACCCAGTACTTC. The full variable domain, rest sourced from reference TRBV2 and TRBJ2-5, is EPEVTQTPSHQVTQMGQEVILRCVPISNHLYFYWYRQILGQKVEFLVSFYNNEISEKSEIFDDQFSVERPDGSNFTLKIRSTKLEDSAMYFCASSSHLASGETQYFGPGTRLLVL.

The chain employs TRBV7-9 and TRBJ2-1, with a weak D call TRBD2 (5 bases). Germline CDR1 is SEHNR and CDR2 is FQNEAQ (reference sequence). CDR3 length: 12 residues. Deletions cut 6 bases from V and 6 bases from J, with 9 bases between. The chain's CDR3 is CASRLGSNEQFF. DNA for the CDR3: TGTGCCAGCAGACTAGGATCCAATGAGCAGTTCTTC.

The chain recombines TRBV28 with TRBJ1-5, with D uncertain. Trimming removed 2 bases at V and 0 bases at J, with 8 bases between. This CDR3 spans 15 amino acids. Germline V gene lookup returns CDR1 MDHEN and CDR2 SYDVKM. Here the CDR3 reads CASSLKLLSNQPQHF. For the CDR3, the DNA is TGTGCCAGCAGTTTAAAACTGCTTAGCAATCAGCCCCAGCATTTT. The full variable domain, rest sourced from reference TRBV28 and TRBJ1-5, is DVKVTQSSRYLVKRTGEKVFLECVQDMDHENMFWYRQDPGLGLRLIYFSYDVKMKEKGDIPEGYSVSREKKERFSLILESASTNQTSMYLCASSLKLLSNQPQHFGDGTRLSIL.

In DNA, the CDR3 is TGTGCCAGTAGTATGGAGTCTAGTAGGTACAATGAGCAGTTCTTC. Translating gives CASSMESSRYNEQFF. V gene TRBV19 combines with J gene TRBJ2-1; no clear D gene. The V end lost 3 bases, the J end lost 4 bases, and 13 bases lay between the germline ends. The CDR3 length is 15 residues. The germline CDR1 and CDR2 sequences are LNHDA and SQIVND (reference sequence).